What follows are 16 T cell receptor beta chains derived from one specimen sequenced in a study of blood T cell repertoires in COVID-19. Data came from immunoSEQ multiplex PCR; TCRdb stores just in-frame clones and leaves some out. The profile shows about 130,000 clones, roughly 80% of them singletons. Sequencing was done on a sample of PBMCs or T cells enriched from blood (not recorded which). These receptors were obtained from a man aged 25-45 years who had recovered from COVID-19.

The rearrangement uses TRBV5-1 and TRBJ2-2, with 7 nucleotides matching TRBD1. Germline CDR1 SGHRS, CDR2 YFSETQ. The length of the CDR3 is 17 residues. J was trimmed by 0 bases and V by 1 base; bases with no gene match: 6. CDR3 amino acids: CASSLKNRGSNTGELFF. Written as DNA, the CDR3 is TGCGCCAGCAGCTTGAAAAACAGGGGATCGAACACCGGGGAGCTGTTTTTT.

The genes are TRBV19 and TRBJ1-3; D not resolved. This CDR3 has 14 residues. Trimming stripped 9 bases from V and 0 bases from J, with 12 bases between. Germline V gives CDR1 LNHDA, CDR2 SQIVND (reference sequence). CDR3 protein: CASSATFSGNTIYF. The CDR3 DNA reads TGTGCCAGCTCAGCGACCTTCTCTGGAAACACCATATATTTT. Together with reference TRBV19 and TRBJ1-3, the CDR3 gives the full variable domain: DGGITQSPKYLFRKEGQNVTLSCEQNLNHDAMYWYRQDPGQGLRLIYYSQIVNDFQKGDIAEGYSVSREKKESFPLTVTSAQKNPTAFYLCASSATFSGNTIYFGEGSWLTVV.

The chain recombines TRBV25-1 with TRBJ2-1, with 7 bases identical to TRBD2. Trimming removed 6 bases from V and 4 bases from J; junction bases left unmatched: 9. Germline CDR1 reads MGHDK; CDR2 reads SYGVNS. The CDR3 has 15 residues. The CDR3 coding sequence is TGTGCCAGCAGCCTAGGGCCTAGCGGATACAATGAGCAGTTCTTC. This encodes CASSLGPSGYNEQFF. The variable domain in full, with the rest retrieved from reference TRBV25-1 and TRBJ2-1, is EADIYQTPRYLVIGTGKKITLECSQTMGHDKMYWYQQDPGMELHLIHYSYGVNSTEKGDLSSESTVSRIRTEHFPLTLESARPSHTSQYLCASSLGPSGYNEQFFGPGTRLTVL.

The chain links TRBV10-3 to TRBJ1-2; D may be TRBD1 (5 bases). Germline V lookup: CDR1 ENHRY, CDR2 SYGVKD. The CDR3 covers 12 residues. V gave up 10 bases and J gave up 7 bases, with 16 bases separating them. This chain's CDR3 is CATSGQGGGYTF. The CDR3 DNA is TGTGCCACGAGTGGGCAGGGAGGTGGCTACACCTTC.

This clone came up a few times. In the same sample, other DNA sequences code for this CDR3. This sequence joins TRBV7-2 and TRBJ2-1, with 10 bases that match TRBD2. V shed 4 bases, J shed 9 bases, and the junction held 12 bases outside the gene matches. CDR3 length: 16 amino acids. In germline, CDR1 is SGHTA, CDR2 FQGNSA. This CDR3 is CASSSFLAGGSGEQFF. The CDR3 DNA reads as TGTGCCAGCAGCTCCTTTTTAGCGGGAGGCTCGGGTGAGCAGTTCTTC.

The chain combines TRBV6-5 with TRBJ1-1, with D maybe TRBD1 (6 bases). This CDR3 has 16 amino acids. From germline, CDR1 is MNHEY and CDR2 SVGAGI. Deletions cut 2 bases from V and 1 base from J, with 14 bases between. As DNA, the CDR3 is TGTGCCAGCAGTTACCTTTACTGGGACAAGAACACTGAAGCTTTCTTT. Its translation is CASSYLYWDKNTEAFF.

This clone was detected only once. The CDR3 DNA reads as TGTGCCAGCTCCTCACACGGACAGCCGACGGGTGAGCAGTACTTC. It is translated as CASSSHGQPTGEQYF. The J gene is TRBJ2-7, the V gene TRBV6-5, with a tentative D call TRBD1 (6 bases). The germline V gene has CDR1 MNHEY and CDR2 SVGAGI. Deletions cut 8 bases from V and 7 bases from J, with 24 bases between. The CDR3 is 15 residues long.

Written as DNA, the CDR3 is TGTGCCAGCAGCCGCGACTCTAACTATGGCTACACCTTC. Protein: CASSRDSNYGYTF. V usage is TRBV6-2 or TRBV6-3 and J usage is TRBJ1-2; no firm D call. CDR1 is MNHEY, CDR2 SVGEGT, per germline. This CDR3 spans 13 amino acids. V lost 6 bases to trimming and J lost 0 bases, with 8 bases between them.

The CDR3 DNA reads as TGTGCCAGCAGCTTTATACAGGGGGCGAACACTGAAGCTTTCTTT. As protein: CASSFIQGANTEAFF. The gene calls are TRBV7-9 and TRBJ1-1, with 9 bases fitting TRBD1. The CDR3 runs 15 residues. Looked up from germline, CDR1 is SEHNR and CDR2 is FQNEAQ (reference sequence). Trimming cost V 3 bases and J 1 base; bases outside gene matches: 3.

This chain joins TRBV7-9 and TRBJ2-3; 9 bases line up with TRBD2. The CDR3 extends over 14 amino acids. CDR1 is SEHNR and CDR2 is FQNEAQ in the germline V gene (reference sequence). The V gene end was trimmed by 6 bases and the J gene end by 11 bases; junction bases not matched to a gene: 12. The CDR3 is CASSLAVPSGVQYF. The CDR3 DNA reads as TGTGCCAGCAGTCTAGCCGTACCTAGCGGGGTGCAGTATTTT.

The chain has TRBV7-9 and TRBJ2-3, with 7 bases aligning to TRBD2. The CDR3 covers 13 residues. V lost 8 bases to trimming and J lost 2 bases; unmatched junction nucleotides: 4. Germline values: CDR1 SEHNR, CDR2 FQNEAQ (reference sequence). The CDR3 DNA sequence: TGTGCCAGCGCGGGGGATCACACAGATACGCAGTATTTT. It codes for CASAGDHTDTQYF. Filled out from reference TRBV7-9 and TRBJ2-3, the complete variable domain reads DTGVSQNPRHKITKRGQNVTFRCDPISEHNRLYWYRQTLGQGPEFLTYFQNEAQLEKSRLLSDRFSAERPKGSFSTLEIQRTEQGDSAMYLCASAGDHTDTQYFGPGTRLTVL.

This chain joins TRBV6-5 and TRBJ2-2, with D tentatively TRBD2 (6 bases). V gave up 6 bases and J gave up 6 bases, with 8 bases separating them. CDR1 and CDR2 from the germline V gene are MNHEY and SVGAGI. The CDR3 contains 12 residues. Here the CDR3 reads CASRTGAGELFF. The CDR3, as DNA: TGTGCCAGCAGAACGGGGGCCGGGGAGCTGTTTTTT.

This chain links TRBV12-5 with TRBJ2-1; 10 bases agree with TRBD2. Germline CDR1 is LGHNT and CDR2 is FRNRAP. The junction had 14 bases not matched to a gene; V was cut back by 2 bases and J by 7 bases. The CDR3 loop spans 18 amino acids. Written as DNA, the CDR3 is TGTGCTAGTGGTTTGCCCCCCAGCGGGAGGGGTGGTACGAATGAGCAGTTCTTC. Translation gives CASGLPPSGRGGTNEQFF.

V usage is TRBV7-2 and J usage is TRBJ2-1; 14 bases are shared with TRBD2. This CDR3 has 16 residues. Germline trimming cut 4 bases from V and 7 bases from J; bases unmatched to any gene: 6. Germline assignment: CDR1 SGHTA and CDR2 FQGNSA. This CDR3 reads CASSSNRLAGGNEQFF. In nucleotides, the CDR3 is TGTGCCAGCAGCTCCAACAGACTAGCGGGAGGGAATGAGCAGTTCTTC.

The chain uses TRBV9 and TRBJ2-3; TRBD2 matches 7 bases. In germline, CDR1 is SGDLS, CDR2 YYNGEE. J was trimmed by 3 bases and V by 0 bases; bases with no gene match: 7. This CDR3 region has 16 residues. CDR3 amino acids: CASSVGSLAVTDTQYF. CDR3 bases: TGTGCCAGCAGCGTAGGGAGCCTAGCGGTTACAGATACGCAGTATTTT.

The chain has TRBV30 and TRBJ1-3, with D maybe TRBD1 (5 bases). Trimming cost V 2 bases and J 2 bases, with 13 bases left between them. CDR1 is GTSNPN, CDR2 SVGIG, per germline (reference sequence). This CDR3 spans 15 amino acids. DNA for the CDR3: TGTGCCTGGAGTTTTGGGACTTCTACTGGAAACACCATATATTTT. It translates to CAWSFGTSTGNTIYF.